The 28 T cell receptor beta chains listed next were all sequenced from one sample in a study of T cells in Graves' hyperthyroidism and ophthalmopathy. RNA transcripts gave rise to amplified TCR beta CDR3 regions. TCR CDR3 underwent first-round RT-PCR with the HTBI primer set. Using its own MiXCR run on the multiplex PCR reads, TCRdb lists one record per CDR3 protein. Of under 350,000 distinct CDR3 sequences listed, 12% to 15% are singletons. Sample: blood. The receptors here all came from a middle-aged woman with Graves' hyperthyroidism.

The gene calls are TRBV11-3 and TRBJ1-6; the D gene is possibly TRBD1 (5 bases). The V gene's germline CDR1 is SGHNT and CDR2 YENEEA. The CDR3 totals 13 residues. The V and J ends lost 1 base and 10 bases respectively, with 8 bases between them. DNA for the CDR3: TGTGCCAGCAGCTTAGTCGGGGGATCACCCCTCCACTTT. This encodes CASSLVGGSPLHF.

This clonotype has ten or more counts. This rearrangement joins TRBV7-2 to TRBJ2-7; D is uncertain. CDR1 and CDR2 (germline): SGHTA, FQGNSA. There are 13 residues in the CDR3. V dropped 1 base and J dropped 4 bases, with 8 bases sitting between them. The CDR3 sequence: CASSLGDIYEQYF. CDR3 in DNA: TGTGCCAGCAGCTTAGGTGACATTTACGAGCAGTACTTC.

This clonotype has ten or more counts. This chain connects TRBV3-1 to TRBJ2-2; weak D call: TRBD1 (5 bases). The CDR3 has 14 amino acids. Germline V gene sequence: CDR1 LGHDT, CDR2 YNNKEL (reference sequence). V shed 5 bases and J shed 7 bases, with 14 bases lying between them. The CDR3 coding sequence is TGTGCCAGCAGCGAAGGACAAGGCGGCGGGGAGCTGTTTTTT. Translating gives CASSEGQGGGELFF.

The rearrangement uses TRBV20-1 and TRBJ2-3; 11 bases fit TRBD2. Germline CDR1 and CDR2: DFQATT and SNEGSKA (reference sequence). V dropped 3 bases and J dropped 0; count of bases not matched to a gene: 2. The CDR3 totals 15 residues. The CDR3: CSASRTSGSTDTQYF. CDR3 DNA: TGCAGTGCTAGCCGGACTAGCGGGAGCACAGATACGCAGTATTTT.

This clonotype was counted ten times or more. The DNA of the CDR3 is TGTGCCAGCAGTTACGGACTAGCGGGAATTTGGGAGACCCAGTACTTC. Translation: CASSYGLAGIWETQYF. The chain links TRBV12-3 or TRBV12-4 to TRBJ2-5; TRBD2 agrees at 12 bases. V lost 4 bases and J lost 5; bases outside the gene matches: 8. The CDR3 covers 16 residues.

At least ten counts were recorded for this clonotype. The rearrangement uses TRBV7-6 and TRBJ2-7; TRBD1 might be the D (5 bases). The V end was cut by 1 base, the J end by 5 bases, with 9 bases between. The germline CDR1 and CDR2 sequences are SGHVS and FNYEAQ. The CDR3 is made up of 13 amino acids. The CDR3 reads CASSLEGWDEQYF. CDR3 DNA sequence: TGTGCCAGCAGCTTAGAGGGGTGGGACGAGCAGTACTTC.

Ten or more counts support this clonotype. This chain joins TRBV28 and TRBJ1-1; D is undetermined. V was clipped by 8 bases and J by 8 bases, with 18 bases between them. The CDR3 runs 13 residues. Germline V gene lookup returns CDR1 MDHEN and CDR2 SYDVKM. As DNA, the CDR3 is TGTGCCAGCTATATTGGTGCTGGGTTCGAAGCTTTCTTT. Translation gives CASYIGAGFEAFF.

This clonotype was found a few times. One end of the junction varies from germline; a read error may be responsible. CDR3 region: CASSAPLGRSTDTQYF. CDR3 nucleotide sequence: TGTGCCAGCTCAGCACCCCTGGGACGCAGCACAGATACGCAGTATTTT. V and J are TRBV18 and TRBJ2-3, with D possibly being TRBD1 or TRBD2 (5 bases each). Germline V gene data show CDR1 as KGHSH and CDR2 as LQKENI. This CDR3 contains 16 residues.

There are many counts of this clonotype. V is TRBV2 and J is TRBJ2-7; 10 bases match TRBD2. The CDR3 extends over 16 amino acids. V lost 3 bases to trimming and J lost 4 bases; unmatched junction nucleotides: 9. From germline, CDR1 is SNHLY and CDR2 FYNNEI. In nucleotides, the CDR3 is TGTGCCAGCAGTGAGGGCGGGCTAGCGGGAGTGTACGAGCAGTACTTC. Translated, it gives CASSEGGLAGVYEQYF.

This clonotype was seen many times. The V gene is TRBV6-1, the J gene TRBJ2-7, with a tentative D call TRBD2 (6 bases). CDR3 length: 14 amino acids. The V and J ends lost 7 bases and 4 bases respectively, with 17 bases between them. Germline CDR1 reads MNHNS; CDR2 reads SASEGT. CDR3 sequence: CASKVGGAMYEQYF. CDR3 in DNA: TGTGCCAGCAAGGTGGGGGGAGCCATGTACGAGCAGTACTTC.

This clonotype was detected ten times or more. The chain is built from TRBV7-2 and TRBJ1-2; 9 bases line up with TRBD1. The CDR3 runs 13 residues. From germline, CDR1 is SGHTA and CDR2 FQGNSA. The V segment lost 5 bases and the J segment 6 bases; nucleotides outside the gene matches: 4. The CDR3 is CASSGRQGDGYTF. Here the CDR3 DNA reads TGTGCCAGCAGCGGCAGACAGGGGGATGGCTACACCTTC.

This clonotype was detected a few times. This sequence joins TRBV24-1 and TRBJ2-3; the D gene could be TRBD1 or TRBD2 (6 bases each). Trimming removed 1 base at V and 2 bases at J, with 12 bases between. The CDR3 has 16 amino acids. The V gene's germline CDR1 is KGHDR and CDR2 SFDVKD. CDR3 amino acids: CATSDLGGRATDTQYF. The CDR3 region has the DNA TGTGCCACCAGTGATTTAGGGGGGAGAGCCACAGATACGCAGTATTTT.

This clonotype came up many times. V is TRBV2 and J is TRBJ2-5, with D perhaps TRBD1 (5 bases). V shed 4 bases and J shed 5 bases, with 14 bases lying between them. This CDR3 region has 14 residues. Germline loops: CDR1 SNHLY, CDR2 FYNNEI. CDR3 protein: CASSAGRGYETQYF. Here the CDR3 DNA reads TGTGCCAGCAGTGCCGGTAGGGGCTACGAGACCCAGTACTTC.

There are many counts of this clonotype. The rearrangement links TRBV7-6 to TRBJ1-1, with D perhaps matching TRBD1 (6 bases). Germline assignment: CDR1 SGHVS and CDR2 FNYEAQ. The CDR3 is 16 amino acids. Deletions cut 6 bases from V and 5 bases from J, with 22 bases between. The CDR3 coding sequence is TGTGCCAGCAGTTCAACAGGGAATGGTGTTAGGACTGAAGCTTTCTTT. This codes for CASSSTGNGVRTEAFF.

CDR3 region: CASSLGAGPGANVLTF. Here the CDR3 DNA reads TGTGCCAGCAGCTTAGGGGCAGGGCCGGGGGCCAACGTCCTGACTTTC. This chain links TRBV11-2 with TRBJ2-6, with TRBD1 as a possible D gene (5 bases). Germline CDR1 reads SGHAT; CDR2 reads FQNNGV. This CDR3 spans 16 amino acids. Trimming pared 1 base from V and 4 bases from J, leaving 11 bases between.

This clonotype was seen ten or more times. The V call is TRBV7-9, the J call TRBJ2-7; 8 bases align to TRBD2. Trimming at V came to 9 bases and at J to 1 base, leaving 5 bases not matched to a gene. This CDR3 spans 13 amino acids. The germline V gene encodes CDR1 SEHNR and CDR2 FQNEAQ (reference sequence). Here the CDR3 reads CASTSGSSYEQYF. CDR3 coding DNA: TGTGCCAGTACTAGCGGTTCTTCCTACGAGCAGTACTTC.

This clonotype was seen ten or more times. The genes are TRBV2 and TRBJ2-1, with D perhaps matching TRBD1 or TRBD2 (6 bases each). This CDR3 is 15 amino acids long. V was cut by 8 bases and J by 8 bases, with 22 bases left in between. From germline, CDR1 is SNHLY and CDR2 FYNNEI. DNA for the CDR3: TGTGCCAGCCGTGGGGGTCGGCGGGACATCGATGAGCAGTTCTTC. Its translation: CASRGGRRDIDEQFF. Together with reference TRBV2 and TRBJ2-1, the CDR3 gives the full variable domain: EPEVTQTPSHQVTQMGQEVILRCVPISNHLYFYWYRQILGQKVEFLVSFYNNEISEKSEIFDDQFSVERPDGSNFTLKIRSTKLEDSAMYFCASRGGRRDIDEQFFGPGTRLTVL.

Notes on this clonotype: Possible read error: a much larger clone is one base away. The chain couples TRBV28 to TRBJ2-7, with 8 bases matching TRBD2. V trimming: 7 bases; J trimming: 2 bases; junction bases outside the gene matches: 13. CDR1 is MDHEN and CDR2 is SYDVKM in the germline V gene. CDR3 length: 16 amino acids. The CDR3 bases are TGTGCCAGCACCGAACGGGGGGGTAGTAGGCCCTACGAGCAGTACTTC. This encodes CASTERGGSRPYEQYF.

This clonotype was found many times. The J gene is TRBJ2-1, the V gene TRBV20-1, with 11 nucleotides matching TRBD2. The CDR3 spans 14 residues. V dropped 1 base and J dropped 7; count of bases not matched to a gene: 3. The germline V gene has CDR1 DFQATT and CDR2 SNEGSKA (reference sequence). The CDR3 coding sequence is TGCAGTGCTAGAGCGACTAGCGGGATAAATGAGCAGTTCTTC. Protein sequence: CSARATSGINEQFF.

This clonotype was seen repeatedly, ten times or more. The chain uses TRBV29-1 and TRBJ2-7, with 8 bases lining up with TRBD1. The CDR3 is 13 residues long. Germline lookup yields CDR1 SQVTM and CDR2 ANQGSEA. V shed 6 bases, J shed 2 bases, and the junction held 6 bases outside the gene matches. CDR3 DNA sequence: TGCAGCGTAAGGACAGGGCCAGCCTACGAGCAGTACTTC. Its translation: CSVRTGPAYEQYF.

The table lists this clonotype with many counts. Here the CDR3 DNA reads TGCAGTGCTAGCCGTCCAGGGGGCTTGGGGAATGGCTACACCTTC. Residues: CSASRPGGLGNGYTF. The V and J genes are TRBV20-1 and TRBJ1-2; 8 bases fit TRBD1. The CDR3 runs to 15 residues. Germline CDR1 DFQATT, CDR2 SNEGSKA (reference sequence). Trimming took 3 bases from V and 6 from J; bases not matched to a gene: 12.

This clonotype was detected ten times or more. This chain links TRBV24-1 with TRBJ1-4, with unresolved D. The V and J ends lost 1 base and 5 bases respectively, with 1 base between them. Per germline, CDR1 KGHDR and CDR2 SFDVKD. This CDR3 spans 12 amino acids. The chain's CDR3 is CATSDLNEKLFF. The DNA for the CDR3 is TGTGCCACCAGTGATTTAAATGAAAAACTGTTTTTT.

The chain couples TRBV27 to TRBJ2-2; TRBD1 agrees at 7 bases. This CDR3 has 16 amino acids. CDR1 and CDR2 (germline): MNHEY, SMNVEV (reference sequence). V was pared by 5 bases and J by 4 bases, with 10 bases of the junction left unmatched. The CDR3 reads CASSPYGTDRTGELFF. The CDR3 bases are TGTGCCAGCAGTCCCTACGGGACAGACCGCACCGGGGAGCTGTTTTTT.

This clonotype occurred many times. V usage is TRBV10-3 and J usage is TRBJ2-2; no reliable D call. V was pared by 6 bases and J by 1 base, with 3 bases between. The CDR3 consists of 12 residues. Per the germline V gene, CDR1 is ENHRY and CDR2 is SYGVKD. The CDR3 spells CAIRENTGELFF. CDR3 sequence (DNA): TGTGCCATCAGGGAGAACACCGGGGAGCTGTTTTTT.

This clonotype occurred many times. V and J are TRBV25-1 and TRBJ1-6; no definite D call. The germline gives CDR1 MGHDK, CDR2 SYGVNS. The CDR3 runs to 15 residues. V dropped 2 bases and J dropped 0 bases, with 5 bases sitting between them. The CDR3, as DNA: TGTGCCAGCAGTGAAAGTGTCTCCTATAATTCACCCCTCCACTTT. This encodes CASSESVSYNSPLHF.

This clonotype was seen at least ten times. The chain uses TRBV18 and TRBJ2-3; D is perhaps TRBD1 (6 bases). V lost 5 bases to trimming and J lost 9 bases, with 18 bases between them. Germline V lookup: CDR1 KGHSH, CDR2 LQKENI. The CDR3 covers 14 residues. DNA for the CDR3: TGTGCCAGCTCAAAACAGGGAGACCAGCAGACGCAGTATTTT. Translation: CASSKQGDQQTQYF. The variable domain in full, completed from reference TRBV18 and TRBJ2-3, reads NAGVMQNPRHLVRRRGQEARLRCSPMKGHSHVYWYRQLPEEGLKFMVYLQKENIIDESGMPKERFSAEFPKEGPSILRIQQVVRGDSAAYFCASSKQGDQQTQYFGPGTRLTVL.

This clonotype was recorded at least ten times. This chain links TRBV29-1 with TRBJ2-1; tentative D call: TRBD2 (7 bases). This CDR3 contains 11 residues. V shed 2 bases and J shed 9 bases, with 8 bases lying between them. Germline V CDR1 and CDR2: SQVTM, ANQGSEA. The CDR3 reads CSVERGGEQFF. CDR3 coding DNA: TGCAGCGTTGAAAGGGGGGGTGAGCAGTTCTTC.

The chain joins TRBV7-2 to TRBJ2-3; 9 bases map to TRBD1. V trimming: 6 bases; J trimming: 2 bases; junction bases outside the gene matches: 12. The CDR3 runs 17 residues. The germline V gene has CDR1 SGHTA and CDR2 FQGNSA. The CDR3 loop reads CASSFYLTGGLTDTQYF. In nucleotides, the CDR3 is TGTGCCAGCAGTTTCTACCTTACAGGGGGCCTCACAGATACGCAGTATTTT.